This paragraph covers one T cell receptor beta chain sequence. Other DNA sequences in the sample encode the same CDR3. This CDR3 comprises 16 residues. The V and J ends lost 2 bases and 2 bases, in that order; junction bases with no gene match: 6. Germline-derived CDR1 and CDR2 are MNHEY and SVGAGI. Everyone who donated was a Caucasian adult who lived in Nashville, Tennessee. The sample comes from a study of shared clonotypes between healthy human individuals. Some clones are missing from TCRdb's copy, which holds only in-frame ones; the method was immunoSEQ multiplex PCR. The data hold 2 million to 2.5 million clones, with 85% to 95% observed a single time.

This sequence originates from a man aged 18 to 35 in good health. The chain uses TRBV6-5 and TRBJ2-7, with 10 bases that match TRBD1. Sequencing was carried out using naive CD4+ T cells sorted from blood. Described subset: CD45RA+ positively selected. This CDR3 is CASSYAGQGFPYEQYF. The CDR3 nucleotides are TGTGCCAGCAGTTACGCGGGACAGGGGTTCCCCTACGAGCAGTACTTC.